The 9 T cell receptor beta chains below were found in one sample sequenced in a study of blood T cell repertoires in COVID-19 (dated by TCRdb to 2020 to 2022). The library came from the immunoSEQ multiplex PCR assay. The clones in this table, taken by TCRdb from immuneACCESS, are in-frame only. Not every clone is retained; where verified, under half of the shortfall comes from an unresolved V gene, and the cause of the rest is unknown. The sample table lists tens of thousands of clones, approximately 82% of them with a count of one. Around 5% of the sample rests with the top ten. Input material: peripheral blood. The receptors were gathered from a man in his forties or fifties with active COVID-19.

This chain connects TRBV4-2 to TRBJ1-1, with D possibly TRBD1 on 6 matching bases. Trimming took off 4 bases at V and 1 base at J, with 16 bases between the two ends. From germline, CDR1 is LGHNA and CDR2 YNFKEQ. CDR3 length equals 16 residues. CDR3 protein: CASSRPEDRPNTEAFF. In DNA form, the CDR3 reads TGTGCCAGCAGCCGGCCCGAAGACAGGCCGAACACTGAAGCTTTCTTT.

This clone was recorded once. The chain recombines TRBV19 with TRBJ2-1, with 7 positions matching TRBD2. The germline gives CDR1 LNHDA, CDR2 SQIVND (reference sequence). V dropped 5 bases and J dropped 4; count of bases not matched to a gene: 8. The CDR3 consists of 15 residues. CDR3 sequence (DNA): TGTGCCAGTAGTCCCCGACTAGCATCTTACAATGAGCAGTTCTTC. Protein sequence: CASSPRLASYNEQFF.

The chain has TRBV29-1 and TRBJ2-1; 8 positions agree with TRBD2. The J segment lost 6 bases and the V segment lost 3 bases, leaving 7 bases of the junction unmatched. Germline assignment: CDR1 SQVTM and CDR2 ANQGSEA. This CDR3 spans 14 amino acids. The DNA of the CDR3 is TGCAGCGTTGATGCGAGCGGGAGTTCCAATGAGCAGTTCTTC. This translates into CSVDASGSSNEQFF.

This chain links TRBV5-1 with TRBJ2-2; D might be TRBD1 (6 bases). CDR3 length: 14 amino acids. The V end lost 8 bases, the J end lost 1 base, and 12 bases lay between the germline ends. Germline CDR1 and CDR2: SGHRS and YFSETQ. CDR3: CASSGTQNTGELFF. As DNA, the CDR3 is TGCGCCAGTTCGGGGACACAGAACACCGGGGAGCTGTTTTTT.

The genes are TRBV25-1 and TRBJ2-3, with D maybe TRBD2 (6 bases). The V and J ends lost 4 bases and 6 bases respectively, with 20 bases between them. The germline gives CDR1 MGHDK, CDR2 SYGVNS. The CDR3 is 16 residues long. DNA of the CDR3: TGTGCCAGCAGTGGGGGTCGGGCGGGGAAAGGGGATACGCAGTATTTT. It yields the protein CASSGGRAGKGDTQYF.

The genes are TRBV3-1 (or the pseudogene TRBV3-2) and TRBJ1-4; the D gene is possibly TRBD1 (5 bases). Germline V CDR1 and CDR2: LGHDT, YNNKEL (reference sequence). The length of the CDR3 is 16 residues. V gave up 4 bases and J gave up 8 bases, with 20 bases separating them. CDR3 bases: TGTGCCAGCAGCCCGGGTAACCACAGGCTCAGGGAAAAACTGTTTTTT. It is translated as CASSPGNHRLREKLFF.

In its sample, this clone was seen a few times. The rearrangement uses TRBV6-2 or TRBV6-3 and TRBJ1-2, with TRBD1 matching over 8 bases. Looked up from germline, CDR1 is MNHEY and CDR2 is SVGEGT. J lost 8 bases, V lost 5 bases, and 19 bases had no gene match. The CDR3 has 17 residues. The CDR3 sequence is CASSIRTRDRNVRGYTF. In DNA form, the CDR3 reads TGTGCCAGCAGTATTAGAACAAGGGACAGGAATGTCCGGGGCTACACCTTC.

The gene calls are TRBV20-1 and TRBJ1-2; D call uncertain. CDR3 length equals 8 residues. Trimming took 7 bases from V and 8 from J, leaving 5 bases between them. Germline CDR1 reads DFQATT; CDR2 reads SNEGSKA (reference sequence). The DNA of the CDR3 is TGCAGTGTAATGGGCTACACCTTC. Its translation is CSVMGYTF.

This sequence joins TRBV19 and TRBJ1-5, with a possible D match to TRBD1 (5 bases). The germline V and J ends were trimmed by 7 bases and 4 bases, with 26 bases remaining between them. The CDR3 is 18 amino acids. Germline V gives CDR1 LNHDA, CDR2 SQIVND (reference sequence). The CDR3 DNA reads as TGTGCCAGTACCCCTGTAATGGGGCAGGGATGGTTTAATCAGCCCCAGCATTTT. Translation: CASTPVMGQGWFNQPQHF. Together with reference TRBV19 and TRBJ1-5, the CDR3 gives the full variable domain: DGGITQSPKYLFRKEGQNVTLSCEQNLNHDAMYWYRQDPGQGLRLIYYSQIVNDFQKGDIAEGYSVSREKKESFPLTVTSAQKNPTAFYLCASTPVMGQGWFNQPQHFGDGTRLSIL.